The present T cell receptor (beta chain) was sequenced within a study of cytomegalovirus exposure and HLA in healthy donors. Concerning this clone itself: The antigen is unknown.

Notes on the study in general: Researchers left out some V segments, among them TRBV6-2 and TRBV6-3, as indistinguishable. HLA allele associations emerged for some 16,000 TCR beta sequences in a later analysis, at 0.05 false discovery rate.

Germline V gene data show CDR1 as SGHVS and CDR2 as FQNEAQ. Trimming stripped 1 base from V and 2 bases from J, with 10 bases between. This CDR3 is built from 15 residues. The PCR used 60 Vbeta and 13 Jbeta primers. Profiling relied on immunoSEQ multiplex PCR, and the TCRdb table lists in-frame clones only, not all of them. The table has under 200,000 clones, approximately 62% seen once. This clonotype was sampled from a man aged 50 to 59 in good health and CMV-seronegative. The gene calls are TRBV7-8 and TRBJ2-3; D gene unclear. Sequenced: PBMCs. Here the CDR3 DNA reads TGTGCCAGCAGCTTAGAGTTCGGTTTCACAGATACGCAGTATTTT. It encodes CASSLEFGFTDTQYF. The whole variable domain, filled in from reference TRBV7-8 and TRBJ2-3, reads GAGVSQSPRYKVAKRGQDVALRCDPISGHVSLFWYQQALGQGPEFLTYFQNEAQLDKSGLPSDRFFAERPEGSVSTLKIQRTQQEDSAVYLCASSLEFGFTDTQYFGPGTRLTVL.